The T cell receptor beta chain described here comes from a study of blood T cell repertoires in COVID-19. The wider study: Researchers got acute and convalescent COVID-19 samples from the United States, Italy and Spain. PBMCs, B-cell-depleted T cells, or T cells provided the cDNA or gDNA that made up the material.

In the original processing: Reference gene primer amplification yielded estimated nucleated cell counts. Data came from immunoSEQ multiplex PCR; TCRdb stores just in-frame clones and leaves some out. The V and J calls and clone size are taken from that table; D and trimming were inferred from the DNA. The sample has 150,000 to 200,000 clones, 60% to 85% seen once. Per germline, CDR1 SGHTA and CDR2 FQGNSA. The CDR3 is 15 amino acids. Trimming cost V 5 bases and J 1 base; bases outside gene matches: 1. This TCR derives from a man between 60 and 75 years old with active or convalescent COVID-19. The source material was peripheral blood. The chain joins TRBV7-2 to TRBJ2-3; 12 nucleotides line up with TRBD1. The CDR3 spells CASSRDRGRTDTQYF. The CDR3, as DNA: TGTGCCAGCAGCCGGGACAGGGGGCGCACAGATACGCAGTATTTT.